The text below deals with one T cell receptor (beta chain). This clonotype appeared a few times. It lacks a known antigen. Per-nucleotide qualities are absent, and no much larger clonotype sits a single base away. This entry is derived from a study of early T cells in non-severe SARS-CoV-2 infection (dated by TCRdb to the early 2020s). Study-level background: Bulk RNA from unsorted whole blood was used for TCR sequencing, so alpha and beta chains could not be paired.

Library preparation was by 5' RACE. The sample was run on a NextSeq 500. The TCR library protocol attached unique molecular identifiers to individual cDNA molecules to correct for sequencing error and PCR bias. TCR alpha and beta chains were both sequenced, and the abundances of alpha and beta sequences in each sample were closely correlated with each other. In the paper's pipeline: Decombinator V4 was used to perform V gene, J gene and CDR3 annotation of TCR sequences. Expanded TCRs were defined as changing significantly between any two time points under a Poisson model with p below 0.0001. TCR abundances were normalised to the total number of TCRs sequenced per sample and expressed as counts per million. A search of VDJdb, accessed on 1 November 2021, was run for TCRs annotated to CMV, EBV and SARS-CoV-2, with TCRs annotated for multiple antigens excluded. Using fastp at Q25 and MiXCR, TCRdb reprocessed the public reads and kept productive beta chains. Each entry merges the rows of one CDR3 protein and shows their most common DNA and genes. TCRdb, not the authors, supplied the V and J calls. Here the sample has about 60,000 distinct CDR3 sequences; roughly 10% occur a single time. The top ten hold under 9% of the sample.

Set within a cohort of healthcare workers in London, UK, this nested case-control study involved weekly PCR testing of nasopharyngeal swabs along with blood sampling. Healthcare workers were recruited during the week of the UK lockdown, between 23 and 31 March 2020, and followed weekly for up to roughly 16 weeks. Study-wide findings and limitations: VDJdb matching was skewed toward anti-spike CD8 responses and likely underestimated virus-specific expansions by missing private and CD4 specificities.

Sequencing input: whole blood. This receptor was identified in an adult who was a healthcare worker with PCR-confirmed SARS-CoV-2 infection or an uninfected control (not recorded which).

CDR3 protein: CSALSDKTYEQYF. The sequenced DNA is TGCAGTGCCCTTTCGGACAAGACCTACGAGCAGTACTTC. The rearrangement combines TRBV20-1 with TRBJ2-7; D gene: possibly TRBD1, on 5 matching bases. Taken from cysteine to phenylalanine, the CDR3 has 13 residues. CDR3 DNA is the only sequence kept; it has 39 bases, read in frame from the first base. From the germline V gene (reference sequence), CDR1 is DFQATT and CDR2 is SNEGSKA. Trimming takes 6 bases from V and 2 bases from J, and the germline ends sit 14 bases apart.